This entry lists 30 T cell receptor beta chains sequenced from one sample in a study of OX40 agonist ivuxolimab in advanced cancers. Generated by immunoSEQ multiplex PCR, the TCRdb table keeps only in-frame clones and is missing some. This sample has about 72,000 clones, with 80% to 90% found just once. Here the sequenced sample was CD4+ or CD8+ T cells sorted from blood, taken in a trial of the OX40 agonist ivuxolimab. Receptors were obtained from an adult with an advanced solid tumor such as melanoma, head and neck, liver or kidney cancer.

Turning to this clone: The same CDR3 can be traced to other DNA sequences in this sample. This chain connects TRBV5-1 to TRBJ1-6; TRBD1 agrees at 10 bases. The germline gives CDR1 SGHRS, CDR2 YFSETQ. With 2 bases clipped from V and 11 bases from J, the junction kept 7 bases outside the gene matches. This CDR3 comprises 15 residues. The CDR3 coding sequence is TGCGCCAGCAGCTTTAGACAGGGGGCGCGTACACCCCTCCACTTT. Its translation: CASSFRQGARTPLHF. Variable domain in full (rest from reference TRBV5-1 and TRBJ1-6): KAGVTQTPRYLIKTRGQQVTLSCSPISGHRSVSWYQQTPGQGLQFLFEYFSETQRNKGNFPGRFSGRQFSNSRSEMNVSTLELGDSALYLCASSFRQGARTPLHFGNGTRLTVT.

The rearrangement links TRBV5-1 to TRBJ2-1; perhaps TRBD1 as D (5 bases). The CDR3 runs 15 residues. Germline V gene lookup returns CDR1 SGHRS and CDR2 YFSETQ. V was shortened by 1 base and J by 7 bases, with 15 bases between the two germline ends. CDR3 bases: TGCGCCAGCAGCTTGTGGCTGGGCCAGGGAAATGAGCAGTTCTTC. Translating it yields CASSLWLGQGNEQFF.

The chain couples TRBV6-6 to TRBJ1-6; D is unresolved. With 1 base removed from V and 7 bases from J, the gap between germline ends came to 8 bases. The CDR3 is 14 amino acids. Germline V lookup: CDR1 MNHNY, CDR2 SVGAGI (reference sequence). The CDR3 region is CASSYWSLNSPLHF. The CDR3 DNA is TGTGCCAGCAGTTACTGGTCTTTGAATTCACCCCTCCACTTT.

This chain connects TRBV28 to TRBJ1-3, with D perhaps matching TRBD1 (6 bases). Germline V gives CDR1 MDHEN, CDR2 SYDVKM. The CDR3 consists of 15 residues. V gave up 3 bases and J gave up 0 bases, with 9 bases separating them. CDR3 residues: CASSLGGNSGNTIYF. The CDR3 DNA follows: TGTGCCAGCAGTTTGGGGGGCAACTCTGGAAACACCATATATTTT. Full variable domain (rest looked up from reference TRBV28 and TRBJ1-3): DVKVTQSSRYLVKRTGEKVFLECVQDMDHENMFWYRQDPGLGLRLIYFSYDVKMKEKGDIPEGYSVSREKKERFSLILESASTNQTSMYLCASSLGGNSGNTIYFGEGSWLTVV.

The J gene is TRBJ1-2, the V gene TRBV28; D call uncertain. There are 15 residues in the CDR3. The V gene lost 5 bases and the J gene lost 2 bases, with 15 bases spanning the gap. The germline gives CDR1 MDHEN, CDR2 SYDVKM. CDR3 in amino acids: CASSTHGSGNYGYTF. As DNA, the CDR3 is TGTGCCAGCAGTACCCATGGGAGTGGGAACTATGGCTACACCTTC.

In this sample, this clone turned up a few times. One end of the junction varies from germline; a read error may be responsible. The chain recombines TRBV2 with TRBJ2-7, with D maybe TRBD2 (5 bases). CDR1 is SNHLY, CDR2 FYNNEI, per germline. The length of the CDR3 is 12 residues. The CDR3 spells CASIRSLRGFAF. For the CDR3, the DNA is TGTGCCAGCATCAGGTCCCTTCGGGGATTCGCCTTC.

J is TRBJ1-2 and V is TRBV10-3; tentatively, D is TRBD1 (6 bases). Germline CDR1 reads ENHRY; CDR2 reads SYGVKD. The CDR3 sequence is 15 residues long. Trimming pared 1 base from V and 2 bases from J, leaving 11 bases between. Here the CDR3 DNA reads TGTGCCATCAGTGAGTGGGGGGCTGGGAACTATGGCTACACCTTC. Translated: CAISEWGAGNYGYTF.

The J gene is TRBJ2-6, the V gene TRBV6-1; 9 nucleotides match TRBD1. Germline values: CDR1 MNHNS, CDR2 SASEGT. Unmatched junction bases numbered 8, after V lost 3 bases and J lost 2 bases. The CDR3 covers 18 residues. The CDR3 DNA reads as TGTGCCAGCAGTGACGCGGGACAGGGTCGTGCTGGGGCCAACGTCCTGACTTTC. Its protein product is CASSDAGQGRAGANVLTF.

This chain connects TRBV5-1 to TRBJ1-5, with D hard to call. Trimming removed 1 base at V and 6 bases at J, with 11 bases between. Germline V gene sequence: CDR1 SGHRS, CDR2 YFSETQ. The CDR3 has 14 residues. DNA for the CDR3: TGCGCCAGCAGCTTGAGAGAAGGAGGTCAGCCCCAGCATTTT. It codes for CASSLREGGQPQHF.

The genes are TRBV15 and TRBJ1-5; D gene ambiguous. The CDR3 runs to 15 residues. The V and J ends lost 0 bases and 4 bases respectively, with 10 bases between them. The germline CDR1 and CDR2 sequences are LNHNV and YYDKDF (reference sequence). The CDR3 DNA reads as TGTGCCACCAGCAGAGAGGGCAGAGGGAATCAGCCCCAGCATTTT. This gives the protein CATSREGRGNQPQHF.

The V gene is TRBV29-1, the J gene TRBJ2-1; 8 nucleotides align to TRBD2. J gave up 0 bases and V 3 bases, and 4 bases lay outside the gene matches. The germline V gene encodes CDR1 SQVTM and CDR2 ANQGSEA. The CDR3 covers 15 residues. CDR3 DNA: TGCAGCGTTGACGGGACTAGTAGCTCCTACAATGAGCAGTTCTTC. Translation: CSVDGTSSSYNEQFF.

This chain links TRBV9 with TRBJ2-5; 7 bases are a match to TRBD1. V lost 1 base and J lost 5; bases outside the gene matches: 2. CDR1 is SGDLS and CDR2 is YYNGEE in the germline V gene. CDR3 length: 13 residues. CDR3 amino acids: CASSVRGQETQYF. CDR3 in DNA: TGTGCCAGCAGCGTAAGGGGGCAGGAGACCCAGTACTTC.

The chain links TRBV7-3 to TRBJ2-3; 8 bases fit TRBD2. The CDR3 length is 18 residues. The V and J ends lost 6 bases and 2 bases, in that order; junction bases with no gene match: 16. Looked up from germline, CDR1 is SGHTA and CDR2 is FQGTGA. For the CDR3, the DNA is TGTGCCAGCAGTAAGGACGGAAGGGGACTAGGGGTCACAGATACGCAGTATTTT. It specifies CASSKDGRGLGVTDTQYF.

V gene TRBV13 combines with J gene TRBJ1-1; D might be TRBD1 (5 bases). Per the germline V gene, CDR1 is PRHDT and CDR2 is FYEKMQ (reference sequence). This CDR3 has 14 residues. V dropped 1 base and J dropped 4 bases, with 10 bases sitting between them. For the CDR3, the DNA is TGTGCCAGCAGCTTAGAGGGGCGGGGCACTGAAGCTTTCTTT. Its translation is CASSLEGRGTEAFF.

The chain uses TRBV11-2 and TRBJ2-4; D gene uncertain. Looked up from germline, CDR1 is SGHAT and CDR2 is FQNNGV. The CDR3 has 13 amino acids. The germline V and J ends were trimmed by 5 bases and 9 bases, with 14 bases remaining between them. CDR3 sequence (DNA): TGTGCCAGCAGCCAAGAGACTGGAACCATTCAGTACTTC. This codes for CASSQETGTIQYF.

The chain combines TRBV25-1 with TRBJ1-4, with D uncertain. Trimming removed 3 bases from V and 7 bases from J, with 9 bases in between. Germline assignment: CDR1 MGHDK and CDR2 SYGVNS. The CDR3 sequence is 13 residues long. Here the CDR3 reads CASSDQNSEKLFF. For the CDR3, the DNA is TGTGCCAGCAGTGACCAAAACAGTGAAAAACTGTTTTTT. The complete variable domain, with remaining parts taken from reference TRBV25-1 and TRBJ1-4, reads EADIYQTPRYLVIGTGKKITLECSQTMGHDKMYWYQQDPGMELHLIHYSYGVNSTEKGDLSSESTVSRIRTEHFPLTLESARPSHTSQYLCASSDQNSEKLFFGSGTQLSVL.

J is TRBJ2-7 and V is TRBV28; TRBD2 matches 7 bases. Per the germline V gene, CDR1 is MDHEN and CDR2 is SYDVKM. CDR3 length: 16 residues. The V segment lost 7 bases and the J segment 2 bases; nucleotides outside the gene matches: 14. This CDR3 is CASISRRGSATYEQYF. In DNA form, the CDR3 reads TGTGCCAGCATCTCTCGGCGCGGGAGTGCAACCTACGAGCAGTACTTC.

J is TRBJ2-2 and V is TRBV5-1; D possibly corresponds to TRBD1 (6 bases). The V and J ends lost 2 bases and 4 bases respectively, with 12 bases between them. The CDR3 contains 15 residues. Germline-derived CDR1 and CDR2 are SGHRS and YFSETQ. The CDR3 sequence is CASSLRDMTTGELFF. The DNA of the CDR3 is TGCGCCAGCAGCTTAAGGGACATGACCACCGGGGAGCTGTTTTTT.

The chain combines TRBV6-6 with TRBJ1-2; 8 positions agree with TRBD1. Germline V gives CDR1 MNHNY, CDR2 SVGAGI (reference sequence). Trimming cost V 5 bases and J 8 bases; bases outside gene matches: 7. The CDR3 runs 13 residues. As DNA, the CDR3 is TGTGCCAGCAGTCAGCTTCGGACAGGGGGCTACACCTTC. This gives the protein CASSQLRTGGYTF.

This rearrangement joins TRBV9 to TRBJ2-1; no definite D call. Germline CDR1 SGDLS, CDR2 YYNGEE. This CDR3 region has 17 residues. Trimming removed 0 bases from V and 0 bases from J, with 13 bases in between. This CDR3 reads CASSVGVSFSSYNEQFF. CDR3 DNA sequence: TGTGCCAGCAGCGTAGGAGTGTCCTTTAGCTCCTACAATGAGCAGTTCTTC.

The V and J genes are TRBV12-5 and TRBJ2-1; 12 bases align to TRBD2. The trim removed 1 base at V and 3 bases at J, leaving 1 base unmatched. This CDR3 spans 16 amino acids. CDR1 and CDR2 from the germline V gene are LGHNT and FRNRAP. The DNA for the CDR3 is TGTGCTAGTGGTTTGGAACTAGCGGGGGGCTACAATGAGCAGTTCTTC. It encodes CASGLELAGGYNEQFF.

The chain couples TRBV2 to TRBJ2-7; TRBD1 agrees at 10 bases. The germline CDR1 and CDR2 sequences are SNHLY and FYNNEI. V shed 6 bases and J 3 bases; nucleotides not matched to a gene: 8. The CDR3 has 15 residues. In nucleotides, the CDR3 is TGTGCCAGCAGAAGCGGGACAGGGGTATTCTACGAGCAGTACTTC. Translation gives CASRSGTGVFYEQYF.

The chain joins TRBV11-3 to TRBJ2-1; TRBD2 matches at 8 bases. With 1 base clipped from V and 10 bases from J, the junction kept 6 bases outside the gene matches. The CDR3 loop spans 14 amino acids. Germline-derived CDR1 and CDR2 are SGHNT and YENEEA. The CDR3: CASSLVSGVGEQFF. The CDR3 bases are TGTGCCAGCAGCTTAGTTAGCGGGGTAGGGGAGCAGTTCTTC.

The chain has TRBV6-6 and TRBJ1-4; maybe TRBD1 (6 bases). CDR1 MNHNY and CDR2 SVGAGI come from the germline V gene (reference sequence). V was shortened by 2 bases and J by 11 bases, with 12 bases between the two germline ends. The CDR3 consists of 13 residues. CDR3 nucleotides: TGTGCCAGCAGTTACAGTTCGGGGGGCAAACTGTTTTTT. It encodes CASSYSSGGKLFF.

The genes are TRBV9 and TRBJ2-6, with D possibly being TRBD1 (5 bases). The CDR3 has 19 amino acids. The germline gives CDR1 SGDLS, CDR2 YYNGEE. Between the trimmed V and J ends, which lost 0 bases and 0 bases, there was a span of 16 bases. The CDR3 loop is CASSVGILGLGSGANVLTF. The DNA for the CDR3 is TGTGCCAGCAGCGTAGGCATTCTGGGGCTAGGCTCTGGGGCCAACGTCCTGACTTTC. The whole variable domain, filled in from reference TRBV9 and TRBJ2-6, reads DSGVTQTPKHLITATGQRVTLRCSPRSGDLSVYWYQQSLDQGLQFLIQYYNGEERAKGNILERFSAQQFPDLHSELNLSSLELGDSALYFCASSVGILGLGSGANVLTFGAGSRLTVL.

The rearrangement links TRBV7-3 to TRBJ2-5, with TRBD2 matching 16 bases. Germline CDR1 SGHTA, CDR2 FQGTGA. J lost 5 bases, V lost 4 bases, and 7 bases had no gene match. This CDR3 has 17 amino acids. The CDR3 reads CASSSGLAGGLAETQYF. CDR3 coding DNA: TGTGCCAGCAGCTCGGGACTAGCGGGAGGGCTGGCGGAGACCCAGTACTTC.

CDR3 amino acids: CASSLYWAQETQYF. Written as DNA, the CDR3 is TGTGCCAGCAGCTTATACTGGGCGCAGGAGACCCAGTACTTC. The V call is TRBV13, the J call TRBJ2-5; D ambiguous. Germline values: CDR1 PRHDT, CDR2 FYEKMQ (reference sequence). V was shortened by 2 bases and J by 5 bases, with 12 bases between the two germline ends. This CDR3 comprises 14 residues. The whole variable domain, remainder taken from reference TRBV13 and TRBJ2-5, is AAGVIQSPRHLIKEKRETATLKCYPIPRHDTVYWYQQGPGQDPQFLISFYEKMQSDKGSIPDRFSAQQFSDYHSELNMSSLELGDSALYFCASSLYWAQETQYFGPGTRLLVL.

The chain couples TRBV4-1 to TRBJ2-2; 9 nucleotides align to TRBD2. This CDR3 comprises 18 residues. V shed 0 bases and J 6 bases; nucleotides not matched to a gene: 11. Looked up from germline, CDR1 is MGHRA and CDR2 is YSYEKL. DNA of the CDR3: TGCGCCAGCAGCCAAGATAACGGCCTAGCGGGAAGTGCCGGGGAGCTGTTTTTT. This gives the protein CASSQDNGLAGSAGELFF.

This clone was recorded once. A much larger clonotype is one base distant, so this may be a read error. The CDR3 loop is CVSSIDSTLAEQYF. For the CDR3, the DNA is TGTGTCAGTAGTATAGACAGCACCCTCGCCGAGCAGTACTTC. The chain combines TRBV19 with TRBJ2-7, with TRBD1 as a possible D gene (5 bases). Germline V lookup: CDR1 LNHDA, CDR2 SQIVND (reference sequence). CDR3 length equals 14 residues.

On this clone itself: At the DNA level, this CDR3 is encoded by other sequences in the same sample as well. The V call is TRBV27, the J call TRBJ1-2, with D unclear. The germline CDR1 and CDR2 sequences are MNHEY and SMNVEV (reference sequence). The V end lost 3 bases, the J end lost 4 bases, and 12 bases lay between the germline ends. The CDR3 totals 14 residues. CDR3 region: CASSLGGYPYGYTF. The CDR3 DNA follows: TGTGCCAGCAGTTTGGGCGGATACCCCTATGGCTACACCTTC.